The sequence of this T cell receptor (beta chain) was determined in a study of T cells after yellow fever vaccination. Conversion of TCR transcripts into cDNA relied on 5'RACE template switching, which added a universal primer site and UMIs. TCRdb re-called the 5' RACE reads with MiXCR, one entry per CDR3 protein. The table lists approximately 260,000 distinct CDR3 sequences, 5.2% of them singletons, with about 3.5% in the top ten. A word on this clonotype: Antigen: not known.

Whole-study findings and limits: Abundant bulk-derived clonotypes could contaminate FACS-sorted repertoires. It was a weaker secondary response, yet one that peaked faster, at day 5 versus 15. After the booster, nearly 98% of CD4 and just over 85% of CD8 primary-response clones were re-detected.

Germline CDR1 and CDR2: MNHEY and SVGAGI. There are 15 residues in the CDR3. V lost 2 bases and J lost 1; bases outside the gene matches: 3. This specimen was CD4+ T cells sorted from PBMCs, taken on the day of the yellow fever booster vaccination. The receptor's source is a man aged 18-30 years who received the YFV17D yellow fever vaccine. The chain joins TRBV6-5 to TRBJ1-1, with TRBD1 matching over 8 bases. The CDR3 sequence: CASSYITGGNTEAFF. The CDR3 DNA reads as TGTGCCAGCAGTTACATCACAGGGGGGAACACTGAAGCTTTCTTT.